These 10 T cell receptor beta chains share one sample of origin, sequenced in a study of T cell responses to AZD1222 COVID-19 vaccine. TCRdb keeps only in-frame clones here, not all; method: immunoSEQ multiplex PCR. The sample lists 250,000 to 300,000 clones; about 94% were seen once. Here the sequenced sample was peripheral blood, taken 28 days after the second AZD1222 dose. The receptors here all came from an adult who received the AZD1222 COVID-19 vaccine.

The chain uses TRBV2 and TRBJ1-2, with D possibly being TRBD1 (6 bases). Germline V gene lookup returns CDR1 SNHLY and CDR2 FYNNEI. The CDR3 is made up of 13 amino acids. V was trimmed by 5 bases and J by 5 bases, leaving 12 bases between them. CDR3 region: CASSYRVRYGYTF. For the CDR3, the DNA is TGTGCCAGCAGTTACAGGGTCCGATATGGCTACACCTTC.

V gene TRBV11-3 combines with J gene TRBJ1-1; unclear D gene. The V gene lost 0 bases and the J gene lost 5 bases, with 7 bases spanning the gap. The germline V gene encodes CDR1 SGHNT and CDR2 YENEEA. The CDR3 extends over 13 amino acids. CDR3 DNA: TGTGCCAGCAGCTTAGATAGGCGAACTGAAGCTTTCTTT. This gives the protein CASSLDRRTEAFF. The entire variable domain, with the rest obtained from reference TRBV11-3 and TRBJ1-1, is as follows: EAGVVQSPRYKIIEKKQPVAFWCNPISGHNTLYWYLQNLGQGPELLIRYENEEAVDDSQLPKDRFSAERLKGVDSTLKIQPAELGDSAVYLCASSLDRRTEAFFGQGTRLTVV.

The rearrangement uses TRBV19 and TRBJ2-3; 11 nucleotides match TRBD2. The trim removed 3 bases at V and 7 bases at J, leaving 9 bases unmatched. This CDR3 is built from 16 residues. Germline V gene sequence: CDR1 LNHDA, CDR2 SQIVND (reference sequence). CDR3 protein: CASSIAASGGIHTQYF. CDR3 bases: TGTGCCAGTAGTATCGCTGCTAGCGGGGGGATCCATACGCAGTATTTT. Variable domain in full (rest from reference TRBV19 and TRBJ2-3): DGGITQSPKYLFRKEGQNVTLSCEQNLNHDAMYWYRQDPGQGLRLIYYSQIVNDFQKGDIAEGYSVSREKKESFPLTVTSAQKNPTAFYLCASSIAASGGIHTQYFGPGTRLTVL.

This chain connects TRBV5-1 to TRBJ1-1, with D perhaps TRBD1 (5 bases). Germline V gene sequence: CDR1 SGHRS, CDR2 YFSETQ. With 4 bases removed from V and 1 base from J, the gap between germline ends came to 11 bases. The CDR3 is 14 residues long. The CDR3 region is CASSMRQQNTEAFF. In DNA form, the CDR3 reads TGCGCCAGCAGCATGAGACAGCAGAACACTGAAGCTTTCTTT.

For the CDR3, the DNA is TGTGCCAGCAGCGTAGTCCCGGGCACCTATGGCTACACCTTC. This gives the protein CASSVVPGTYGYTF. The J gene is TRBJ1-2, the V gene TRBV9, with unresolved D. The germline V and J ends were trimmed by 0 bases and 4 bases, with 10 bases remaining between them. The CDR3 runs to 14 residues. Per the germline V gene, CDR1 is SGDLS and CDR2 is YYNGEE. Using reference TRBV9 and TRBJ1-2 for the parts outside the CDR3, the full variable domain is DSGVTQTPKHLITATGQRVTLRCSPRSGDLSVYWYQQSLDQGLQFLIQYYNGEERAKGNILERFSAQQFPDLHSELNLSSLELGDSALYFCASSVVPGTYGYTFGSGTRLTVV.

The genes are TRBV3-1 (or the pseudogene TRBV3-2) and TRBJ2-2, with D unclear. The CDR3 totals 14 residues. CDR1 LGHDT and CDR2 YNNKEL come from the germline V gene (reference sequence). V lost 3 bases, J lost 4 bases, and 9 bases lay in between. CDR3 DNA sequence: TGTGCCAGCAGCCATGGTTTGAGCACCGGGGAGCTGTTTTTT. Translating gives CASSHGLSTGELFF.

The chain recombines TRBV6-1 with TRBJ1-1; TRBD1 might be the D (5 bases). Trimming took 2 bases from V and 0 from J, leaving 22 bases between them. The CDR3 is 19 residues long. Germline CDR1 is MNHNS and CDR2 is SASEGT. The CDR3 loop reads CASSERIGWGMLMNTEAFF. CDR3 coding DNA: TGTGCCAGCAGTGAAAGGATCGGCTGGGGGATGCTAATGAACACTGAAGCTTTCTTT.

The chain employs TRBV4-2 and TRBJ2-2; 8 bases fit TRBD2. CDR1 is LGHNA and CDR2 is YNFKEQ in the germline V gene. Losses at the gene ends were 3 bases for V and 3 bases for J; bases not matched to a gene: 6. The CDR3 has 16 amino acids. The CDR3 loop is CASSQASGRDTGELFF. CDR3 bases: TGTGCCAGCAGCCAGGCGAGCGGGAGAGACACCGGGGAGCTGTTTTTT.

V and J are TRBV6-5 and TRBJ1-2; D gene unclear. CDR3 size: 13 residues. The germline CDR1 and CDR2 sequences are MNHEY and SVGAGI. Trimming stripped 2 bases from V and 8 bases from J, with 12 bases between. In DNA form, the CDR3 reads TGTGCCAGCAGTTACACGGGGTCGGGCGGCTACACCTTC. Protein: CASSYTGSGGYTF.

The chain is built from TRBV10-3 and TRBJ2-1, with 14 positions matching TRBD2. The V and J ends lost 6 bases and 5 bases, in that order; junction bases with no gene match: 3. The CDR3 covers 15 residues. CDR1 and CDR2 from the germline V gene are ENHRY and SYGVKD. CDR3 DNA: TGTGCCATCAGGCCGGGACTAGCGGGAGACAATGAGCAGTTCTTC. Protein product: CAIRPGLAGDNEQFF.